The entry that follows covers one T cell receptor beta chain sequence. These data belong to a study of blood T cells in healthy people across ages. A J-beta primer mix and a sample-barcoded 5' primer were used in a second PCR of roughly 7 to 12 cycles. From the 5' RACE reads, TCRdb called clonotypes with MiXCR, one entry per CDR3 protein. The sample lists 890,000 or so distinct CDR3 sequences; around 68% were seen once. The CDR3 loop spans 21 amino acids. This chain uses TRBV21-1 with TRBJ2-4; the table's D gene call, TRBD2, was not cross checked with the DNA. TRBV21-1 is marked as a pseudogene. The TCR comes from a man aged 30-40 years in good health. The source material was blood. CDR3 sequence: CASSKLVGEDLKRVAKNIQYF. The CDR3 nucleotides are TGTGCCAGCAGCAAACTGGTAGGGGAGGATCTTAAAAGGGTAGCCAAAAACATTCAGTACTTC.